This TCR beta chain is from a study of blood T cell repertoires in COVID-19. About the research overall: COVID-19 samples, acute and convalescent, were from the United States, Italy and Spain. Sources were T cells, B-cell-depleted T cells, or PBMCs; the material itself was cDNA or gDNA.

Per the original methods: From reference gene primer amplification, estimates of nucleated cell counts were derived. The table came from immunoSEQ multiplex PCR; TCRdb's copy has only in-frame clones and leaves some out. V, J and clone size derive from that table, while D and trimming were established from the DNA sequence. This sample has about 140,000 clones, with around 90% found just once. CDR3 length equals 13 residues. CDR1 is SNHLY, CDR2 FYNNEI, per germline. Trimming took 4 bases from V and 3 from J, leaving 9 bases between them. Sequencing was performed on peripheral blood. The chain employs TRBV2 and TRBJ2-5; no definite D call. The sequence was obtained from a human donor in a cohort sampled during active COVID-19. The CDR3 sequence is CASSGWRKETQYF. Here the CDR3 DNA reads TGTGCCAGCAGTGGGTGGCGGAAAGAGACCCAGTACTTC. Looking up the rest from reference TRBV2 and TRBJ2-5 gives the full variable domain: EPEVTQTPSHQVTQMGQEVILRCVPISNHLYFYWYRQILGQKVEFLVSFYNNEISEKSEIFDDQFSVERPDGSNFTLKIRSTKLEDSAMYFCASSGWRKETQYFGPGTRLLVL.